The 8 T cell receptor beta chains reported below all come from one sample, sequenced in a study of T cells after yellow fever vaccination. MiXCR, run by TCRdb on the 5' RACE reads, gives a single entry per CDR3 protein. The sample lists 250,000 to 350,000 distinct CDR3 sequences; about 6.9% were seen once. The sequencing used PBMCs, collected more than 35 days after the first yellow fever vaccination. Receptors were obtained from a man younger than 35 who received the YFV17D yellow fever vaccine.

This chain links TRBV13 with TRBJ2-1; D ambiguous. The CDR3 covers 14 residues. Germline assignment: CDR1 PRHDT and CDR2 FYEKMQ (reference sequence). V was clipped by 2 bases and J by 8 bases, with 13 bases between them. CDR3 in amino acids: CASSLSWGKDEQFF. Written as DNA, the CDR3 is TGTGCCAGCAGCTTAAGTTGGGGTAAGGATGAGCAGTTCTTC.

This clonotype was observed a handful of times. This chain uses TRBV20-1 with TRBJ1-1; 8 bases line up with TRBD1. V was clipped by 5 bases and J by 5 bases; unmatched bases: 7. The CDR3 contains 13 residues. The germline V gene has CDR1 DFQATT and CDR2 SNEGSKA (reference sequence). CDR3: CSAYQGARTEAFF. CDR3 bases: TGCAGTGCTTATCAGGGGGCGAGAACTGAAGCTTTCTTT.

The chain recombines TRBV11-2 with TRBJ2-3; 11 nucleotides agree with TRBD1. Germline lookup yields CDR1 SGHAT and CDR2 FQNNGV. J lost 0 bases, V lost 5 bases, and 10 bases had no gene match. This CDR3 spans 18 amino acids. The CDR3 region has the DNA TGTGCCAGCAGCAGGACAGGGGGCCTTTCCCCTAGCACAGATACGCAGTATTTT. Amino acids: CASSRTGGLSPSTDTQYF.

CDR3 sequence (DNA): TGTGCCAGCAGCTTATATGTTACGGGACAGGGGGACAAATCTGGAAACACCATATATTTT. Translation gives CASSLYVTGQGDKSGNTIYF. V and J are TRBV7-9 and TRBJ1-3; 11 bases fit TRBD1. Germline assignment: CDR1 SEHNR and CDR2 FQNEAQ (reference sequence). V trimming: 2 bases; J trimming: 1 base; junction bases outside the gene matches: 13. The CDR3 runs 20 residues.

At least ten counts were recorded for this clonotype. The chain has TRBV3-1 and TRBJ2-5, with 8 bases aligning to TRBD1. CDR3 size: 15 residues. Germline V gives CDR1 LGHDT, CDR2 YNNKEL (reference sequence). Unmatched junction bases numbered 5, after V lost 1 base and J lost 4 bases. The CDR3 DNA is TGTGCCAGCAGCCAAGGGACAGGGAAATCAGAGACCCAGTACTTC. It codes for CASSQGTGKSETQYF.

This clonotype has more than one count but fewer than ten. The genes are TRBV7-8 and TRBJ2-1; a possible D gene is TRBD1 (5 bases). V was trimmed by 1 base and J by 6 bases, leaving 16 bases between them. This CDR3 has 16 amino acids. Looked up from germline, CDR1 is SGHVS and CDR2 is FQNEAQ. CDR3 bases: TGTGCCAGCAGCTTAGTGGACAAAGCTTGGGGCAATGAGCAGTTCTTC. Translated, it gives CASSLVDKAWGNEQFF.

The chain employs TRBV15 and TRBJ2-5, with 7 bases fitting TRBD1. This CDR3 region has 14 residues. V trimming: 0 bases; J trimming: 5 bases; junction bases outside the gene matches: 3. Germline V gene data show CDR1 as LNHNV and CDR2 as YYDKDF (reference sequence). The DNA for the CDR3 is TGTGCCACCAGCAGAGATCAGGGGGAGGAGACCCAGTACTTC. It yields the protein CATSRDQGEETQYF.

This clonotype was detected a few times. The rearrangement links TRBV12-3 or TRBV12-4 to TRBJ2-7; the match to TRBD1 covers 9 bases. This CDR3 comprises 15 residues. V was clipped by 5 bases and J by 3 bases; unmatched bases: 8. CDR3 coding DNA: TGTGCCAGCAGTGATACCGGGACAGGGAGCTACGAGCAGTACTTC. This sequence encodes CASSDTGTGSYEQYF.